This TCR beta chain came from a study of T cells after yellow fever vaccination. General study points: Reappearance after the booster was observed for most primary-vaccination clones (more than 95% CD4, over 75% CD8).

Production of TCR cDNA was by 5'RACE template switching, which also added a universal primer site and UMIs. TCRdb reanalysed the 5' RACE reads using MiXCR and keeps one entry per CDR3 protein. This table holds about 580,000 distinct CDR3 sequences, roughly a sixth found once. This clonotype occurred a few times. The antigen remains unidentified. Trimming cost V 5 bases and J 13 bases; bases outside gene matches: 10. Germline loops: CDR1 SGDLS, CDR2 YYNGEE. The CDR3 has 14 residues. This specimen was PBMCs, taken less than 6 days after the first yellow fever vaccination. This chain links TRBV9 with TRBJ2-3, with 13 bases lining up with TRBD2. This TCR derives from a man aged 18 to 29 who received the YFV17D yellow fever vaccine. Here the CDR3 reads CASSLGTSGESEYF. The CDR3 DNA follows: TGTGCCAGCAGTCTCGGGACTAGCGGGGAATCAGAGTATTTT.